The next 28 T cell receptor beta chains were all read from a single sample in a study of T cell responses to AZD1222 COVID-19 vaccine. This table comes from immunoSEQ multiplex PCR, and its TCRdb copy is limited to in-frame clones, with some not included. The repertoire holds about 99,000 clones, roughly 93% seen once, with about 5% in the top ten. Source: peripheral blood, taken on day 0 of AZD1222 vaccination. The receptors here all came from an adult in good health.

The chain has TRBV25-1 and TRBJ2-1; possibly TRBD2 for D (6 bases). Germline CDR1 and CDR2: MGHDK and SYGVNS. V was pared by 1 base and J by 5 bases, with 15 bases between. This CDR3 comprises 16 residues. CDR3 protein: CASSESLAGRNNEQFF. In DNA, the CDR3 is TGTGCCAGCAGTGAATCCCTAGCCGGGAGAAACAATGAGCAGTTCTTC. The entire variable domain, with the rest obtained from reference TRBV25-1 and TRBJ2-1, is as follows: EADIYQTPRYLVIGTGKKITLECSQTMGHDKMYWYQQDPGMELHLIHYSYGVNSTEKGDLSSESTVSRIRTEHFPLTLESARPSHTSQYLCASSESLAGRNNEQFFGPGTRLTVL.

Notes on this clone: An end of the junction does not agree with germline; a read error may underlie this. This chain uses TRBV28 with TRBJ2-2; D remains unclear. Per the germline V gene, CDR1 is MDHEN and CDR2 is SYDVKM. The CDR3 covers 14 residues. The CDR3 loop reads CTSSSMGLHGELFF. As DNA, the CDR3 is TGTACCAGCAGTTCAATGGGGTTACACGGGGAGCTGTTTTTT.

The chain combines TRBV11-3 with TRBJ2-3, with 8 bases that match TRBD2. Trimming removed 0 bases from V and 8 bases from J; junction bases left unmatched: 16. The CDR3 is 18 residues long. CDR1 SGHNT and CDR2 YENEEA come from the germline V gene. The CDR3 DNA reads as TGTGCCAGCAGCTTAGAAGGCTCCGGGGGGGGCAGAATCGGTACGCAGTATTTT. Translation: CASSLEGSGGGRIGTQYF.

The chain carries TRBV11-2 and TRBJ1-2; D possibly corresponds to TRBD1 (5 bases). CDR3 length: 11 residues. Trimming took off 3 bases at V and 8 bases at J, with 7 bases between the two ends. Per the germline V gene, CDR1 is SGHAT and CDR2 is FQNNGV. CDR3 coding DNA: TGTGCCAGCAGCTTGACAGCCGGCTACACCTTC. Amino acids: CASSLTAGYTF.

This chain connects TRBV11-2 to TRBJ2-3; 11 positions match TRBD2. V lost 2 bases to trimming and J lost 3 bases; unmatched junction nucleotides: 10. Looked up from germline, CDR1 is SGHAT and CDR2 is FQNNGV. The CDR3 is 18 amino acids. The CDR3 loop is CASSLSLASGRRTDTQYF. The CDR3, as DNA: TGTGCCAGCAGCTTATCTTTGGCTAGCGGGAGGAGGACAGATACGCAGTATTTT. The full variable domain, rest sourced from reference TRBV11-2 and TRBJ2-3, is EAGVAQSPRYKIIEKRQSVAFWCNPISGHATLYWYQQILGQGPKLLIQFQNNGVVDDSQLPKDRFSAERLKGVDSTLKIQPAKLEDSAVYLCASSLSLASGRRTDTQYFGPGTRLTVL.

The chain joins TRBV19 to TRBJ1-6; maybe TRBD1 (6 bases). CDR3 length: 15 amino acids. The germline CDR1 and CDR2 sequences are LNHDA and SQIVND (reference sequence). Trimming removed 1 base from V and 5 bases from J, with 9 bases in between. CDR3 bases: TGTGCCAGTAGTATAGGCAGGGGACATAATTCACCCCTCCACTTT. Amino acid sequence: CASSIGRGHNSPLHF. The full variable domain, its missing parts supplied by reference TRBV19 and TRBJ1-6, is DGGITQSPKYLFRKEGQNVTLSCEQNLNHDAMYWYRQDPGQGLRLIYYSQIVNDFQKGDIAEGYSVSREKKESFPLTVTSAQKNPTAFYLCASSIGRGHNSPLHFGNGTRLTVT.

This clone was counted once. J is TRBJ1-4 and V is TRBV5-4; 8 positions agree with TRBD1. After removal of 4 bases from V and 7 bases from J, the junction contained 3 bases not matched to a gene. The CDR3 contains 13 residues. Germline V gives CDR1 SGHNT, CDR2 YYREEE (reference sequence). CDR3 coding DNA: TGTGCCAGCAGCCAAGACAGGGGTGAAAAACTGTTTTTT. Residues: CASSQDRGEKLFF.

The gene calls are TRBV5-8 and TRBJ2-3; the match to TRBD1 covers 10 bases. The V gene end was trimmed by 4 bases and the J gene end by 3 bases; junction bases not matched to a gene: 5. Germline CDR1 and CDR2: SGHTS and YDEGEE. This CDR3 comprises 15 residues. The DNA of the CDR3 is TGTGCCAGCAGCACCCGGGACAGGGGAACAGATACGCAGTATTTT. Protein sequence: CASSTRDRGTDTQYF.

The rearrangement uses TRBV28 and TRBJ2-1; 8 nucleotides match TRBD2. Germline CDR1 and CDR2: MDHEN and SYDVKM. The CDR3 totals 15 residues. V shed 7 bases and J 4 bases; nucleotides not matched to a gene: 9. The CDR3 DNA is TGTGCCAGCATTCCAAGCGGGAGTCTTTACAATGAGCAGTTCTTC. This sequence encodes CASIPSGSLYNEQFF. Full variable domain (remainder filled in from reference TRBV28 and TRBJ2-1): DVKVTQSSRYLVKRTGEKVFLECVQDMDHENMFWYRQDPGLGLRLIYFSYDVKMKEKGDIPEGYSVSREKKERFSLILESASTNQTSMYLCASIPSGSLYNEQFFGPGTRLTVL.

This chain links TRBV6-5 with TRBJ1-3; TRBD1 matches at 9 bases. Looked up from germline, CDR1 is MNHEY and CDR2 is SVGAGI. This CDR3 region has 13 residues. V lost 7 bases, J lost 7 bases, and 5 bases stayed unmatched. The CDR3 region is CASTGQGSNTIYF. The CDR3 DNA reads TGTGCCAGCACGGGACAGGGTTCGAACACCATATATTTT.

The J gene is TRBJ1-4, the V gene TRBV6-5; TRBD1 matches 9 bases. CDR3 size: 14 residues. Losses at the gene ends were 5 bases for V and 5 bases for J; bases not matched to a gene: 3. Germline CDR1 and CDR2: MNHEY and SVGAGI. The CDR3 sequence: CASSRGQGNEKLFF. The CDR3 bases are TGTGCCAGCAGTCGCGGACAGGGGAATGAAAAACTGTTTTTT.

This chain joins TRBV11-2 and TRBJ1-6; D remains unclear. This CDR3 comprises 15 residues. V was cut by 1 base and J by 7 bases, with 11 bases left in between. Germline CDR1 SGHAT, CDR2 FQNNGV. CDR3 coding DNA: TGTGCCAGCAGCTTAGTCAGTCCCGAGAATTCACCCCTCCACTTT. It yields the protein CASSLVSPENSPLHF.

The V call is TRBV18, the J call TRBJ2-3; 8 positions agree with TRBD2. CDR1 is KGHSH and CDR2 is LQKENI in the germline V gene. The CDR3 totals 17 residues. Trimming took 3 bases from V and 1 from J; bases not matched to a gene: 9. The CDR3 DNA follows: TGTGCCAGCTCACCCCCTGGAAGCGGGAGTGGCACAGATACGCAGTATTTT. It specifies CASSPPGSGSGTDTQYF. Together with reference TRBV18 and TRBJ2-3, the CDR3 gives the full variable domain: NAGVMQNPRHLVRRRGQEARLRCSPMKGHSHVYWYRQLPEEGLKFMVYLQKENIIDESGMPKERFSAEFPKEGPSILRIQQVVRGDSAAYFCASSPPGSGSGTDTQYFGPGTRLTVL.

CDR3 in DNA: TGTGCCAGCAGGGGTAACAGGGACGGTGAGCAGTACTTC. This sequence encodes CASRGNRDGEQYF. This rearrangement joins TRBV7-8 to TRBJ2-7, with D perhaps matching TRBD1 (6 bases). V was shortened by 6 bases and J by 7 bases, with 16 bases between the two germline ends. This CDR3 region has 13 residues. Germline values: CDR1 SGHVS, CDR2 FQNEAQ.

The chain couples TRBV30 to TRBJ2-5, with TRBD2 matching 13 bases. The CDR3 contains 15 residues. Trimming at V came to 5 bases and at J to 4 bases, leaving 7 bases not matched to a gene. Germline assignment: CDR1 GTSNPN and CDR2 SVGIG (reference sequence). The CDR3 DNA follows: TGTGCCTGGCTCTCACTAGCGGGAGGGCGAGAGACCCAGTACTTC. It translates to CAWLSLAGGRETQYF. Filled out from reference TRBV30 and TRBJ2-5, the complete variable domain reads SQTIHQWPATLVQPVGSPLSLECTVEGTSNPNLYWYRQAAGRGLQLLFYSVGIGQISSEVPQNLSASRPQDRQFILSSKKLLLSDSGFYLCAWLSLAGGRETQYFGPGTRLLVL.

The rearrangement joins TRBV2 to TRBJ2-5; D gene unclear. Trimming left V 7 bases short and J 3 bases short, with 6 bases between. From germline, CDR1 is SNHLY and CDR2 FYNNEI. The CDR3 is 11 residues long. CDR3 sequence reads: CASILEETQYF. The CDR3 DNA sequence: TGTGCCAGCATACTCGAAGAGACCCAGTACTTC.

The V call is TRBV5-1, the J call TRBJ2-5; TRBD1 matches at 9 bases. Germline lookup yields CDR1 SGHRS and CDR2 YFSETQ. Trimming took 6 bases from V and 7 from J; bases not matched to a gene: 13. This CDR3 has 15 residues. As DNA, the CDR3 is TGCGCCAGCACCCCGGGGACAGGGCTCTTAGGGACCCAGTACTTC. As protein: CASTPGTGLLGTQYF.

The chain links TRBV30 to TRBJ1-2; D is undetermined. The CDR3 runs to 12 residues. Trimming took 5 bases from V and 6 from J, leaving 13 bases between them. Per the germline V gene, CDR1 is GTSNPN and CDR2 is SVGIG (reference sequence). The chain's CDR3 is CAWYNLGNGYTF. The CDR3, as DNA: TGTGCCTGGTACAATCTAGGGAATGGCTACACCTTC.

This clone showed up just once. V and J are TRBV11-2 and TRBJ2-3; TRBD2 is a possible D gene (6 bases). The V gene lost 5 bases and the J gene lost 2 bases, with 14 bases spanning the gap. Germline V gene lookup returns CDR1 SGHAT and CDR2 FQNNGV. The CDR3 sequence is 15 residues long. This CDR3 is CASSPGTDLTDTQYF. The DNA for the CDR3 is TGTGCCAGCAGCCCCGGGACTGACCTCACAGATACGCAGTATTTT.

This chain links TRBV3-1 (or the pseudogene TRBV3-2) with TRBJ2-2; D perhaps matches TRBD1 (6 bases). The germline V gene has CDR1 LGHDT and CDR2 YNNKEL (reference sequence). The CDR3 extends over 13 amino acids. V dropped 4 bases and J dropped 8 bases, with 11 bases sitting between them. DNA of the CDR3: TGTGCCAGCAGCCTACTGGGGACAGGGGAGCTGTTTTTT. This sequence encodes CASSLLGTGELFF.

This clone was observed a handful of times. This chain links TRBV6-1 with TRBJ1-1; D unresolved. Germline values: CDR1 MNHNS, CDR2 SASEGT. Trimming took off 3 bases at V and 5 bases at J, with 13 bases between the two ends. The CDR3 runs 14 residues. For the CDR3, the DNA is TGTGCCAGCAGTGATTCACAGTGGCCTACTGAAGCTTTCTTT. It yields the protein CASSDSQWPTEAFF.

This sequence joins TRBV5-1 and TRBJ1-2; 10 nucleotides agree with TRBD1. Germline assignment: CDR1 SGHRS and CDR2 YFSETQ. The V and J ends lost 8 bases and 1 base, in that order; junction bases with no gene match: 8. The CDR3 length is 15 residues. The CDR3 coding sequence is TGCGCCAGTACCTGGGACAGGGGAAGTAACTATGGCTACACCTTC. Amino acids: CASTWDRGSNYGYTF.

The genes are TRBV28 and TRBJ2-7, with TRBD2 identical over 14 bases. The CDR3 has 16 amino acids. The V gene end was trimmed by 5 bases and the J gene end by 3 bases; junction bases not matched to a gene: 6. The germline V gene encodes CDR1 MDHEN and CDR2 SYDVKM. This chain's CDR3 is CASSLGTSGSLYEQYF. The CDR3 DNA sequence: TGTGCCAGCAGTCTCGGGACTAGCGGGAGCCTCTACGAGCAGTACTTC.

This clone was recorded once. This chain uses TRBV19 with TRBJ1-6; 8 positions agree with TRBD1. Germline-derived CDR1 and CDR2 are LNHDA and SQIVND (reference sequence). CDR3 size: 12 residues. V dropped 7 bases and J dropped 11; count of bases not matched to a gene: 4. The CDR3 nucleotides read TGTGCCAGTAATACAGGGGGGGCACCCCTCCACTTT. This sequence encodes CASNTGGAPLHF.

The J gene is TRBJ2-3, the V gene TRBV7-2; possibly TRBD2 for D (6 bases). Per the germline V gene, CDR1 is SGHTA and CDR2 is FQGNSA. Trimming shortened V by 3 bases and J by 5 bases, and 18 bases separated the two germline ends. The CDR3 extends over 16 amino acids. In nucleotides, the CDR3 is TGTGCCAGCAGCTTGGATCGACTAGTCCGGGGAGATACGCAGTATTTT. This translates into CASSLDRLVRGDTQYF.

The chain has TRBV10-3 and TRBJ2-7; perhaps TRBD2 as D (5 bases). V was pared by 0 bases and J by 0 bases, with 12 bases between. The CDR3 length is 16 residues. CDR1 is ENHRY, CDR2 SYGVKD, per germline. CDR3: CAISESGKRLSYEQYF. The CDR3 region has the DNA TGTGCCATCAGTGAGTCCGGAAAGCGGCTCTCCTACGAGCAGTACTTC.

In this sample, this clone turned up once. The chain joins TRBV11-2 to TRBJ2-5; perhaps TRBD2 as D (5 bases). The CDR3 totals 13 residues. Trimming removed 5 bases from V and 5 bases from J, with 12 bases in between. The germline V gene has CDR1 SGHAT and CDR2 FQNNGV. CDR3 sequence reads: CASSHSEEETQYF. The CDR3 DNA reads as TGTGCCAGCAGCCATTCGGAGGAGGAGACCCAGTACTTC.

The V gene is TRBV6-5, the J gene TRBJ2-2; maybe TRBD2 (5 bases). The CDR3 extends over 11 amino acids. Trimming removed 8 bases at V and 7 bases at J, with 8 bases between. Germline V lookup: CDR1 MNHEY, CDR2 SVGAGI. The CDR3 DNA reads TGTGCCAGCTCCGAGGGCGGGGAGCTGTTTTTT. It translates to CASSEGGELFF.